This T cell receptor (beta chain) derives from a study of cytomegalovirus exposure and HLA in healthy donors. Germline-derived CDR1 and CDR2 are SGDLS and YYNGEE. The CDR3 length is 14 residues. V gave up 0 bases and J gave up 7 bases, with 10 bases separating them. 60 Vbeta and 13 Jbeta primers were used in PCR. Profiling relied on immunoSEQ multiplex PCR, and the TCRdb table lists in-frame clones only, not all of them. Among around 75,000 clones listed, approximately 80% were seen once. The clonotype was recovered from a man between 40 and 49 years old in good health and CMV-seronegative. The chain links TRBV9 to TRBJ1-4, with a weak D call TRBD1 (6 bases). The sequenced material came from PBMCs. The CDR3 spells CASSVVGAGEKLFF. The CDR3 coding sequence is TGTGCCAGCAGCGTAGTGGGGGCGGGTGAAAAACTGTTTTTT.